The source of this T cell receptor beta chain is a study of T-cell reconstitution after alpha-beta-depleted transplantation in children. The V gene's germline CDR1 is SGHDT and CDR2 YYEEEE. This CDR3 spans 16 amino acids. The V gene lost 3 bases and the J gene lost 3 bases, with 17 bases spanning the gap. Study outcomes and limitations: T cells produced anew were the main source of T-cell counts and diversity one year after transplant. Some patients showed high day-60 TCRbeta diversity, which derived from surviving recipient T cells and thymic progenitors. Reportedly, roughly two months post-transplant, alpha-beta T cells arose from several hundred expanded graft clones.

As concerns this clonotype: The antigen is undetermined.

Unique molecular identifiers were incorporated when the TCRbeta library was constructed. TCRdb independently ran MiXCR on the PCR reads; one entry per CDR3 protein. Seen here are about 980,000 distinct CDR3 sequences, roughly 31% observed once, and the top ten hold roughly 30%. Material: PBMCs, mostly from graft donor cells, obtained 360 days after TCRalphabeta/CD19-depleted stem cell transplant. V gene TRBV5-6 combines with J gene TRBJ2-3; the D is unclear. The TCR originated in a boy under two years old who had a stem cell transplant for SCID, so the T cells may come from the graft donor. This CDR3 reads CASSSMGYLKTDTQYF. The DNA of the CDR3 is TGTGCCAGCAGCTCCATGGGCTACCTTAAAACAGATACGCAGTATTTT.